These T cell receptor beta chains were read from a single sample in a study of T cells in Graves' hyperthyroidism and ophthalmopathy. Using its own MiXCR run on the multiplex PCR reads, TCRdb lists one record per CDR3 protein. The sample includes a few hundred thousand distinct CDR3 sequences, about 15% of them seen just once. Sequencing input: blood. The origin of the receptors is a woman in her thirties with Graves' hyperthyroidism that later progressed to Graves' ophthalmopathy. The conserved cysteine and the conserved F or W are not part of the CDR3 here. Fields, in order: V gene, CDR3 length, J gene, CDR3 protein.

>TRBV24-1|14|TRBJ2-1
ATSSFWQGNQNEQF
>TRBV7-2|14|TRBJ1-2
ASSLALGQGRYGYT
>TRBV30|11|TRBJ2-3
AWSLGFGDTQY
>TRBV6-5|11|TRBJ2-1
ASSYSSPGTRF
>TRBV12-3/TRBV12-4|11|TRBJ1-1
ASRVTGEAEAF
>TRBV20-1|12|TRBJ1-6
SAQTGGENSPLH
>TRBV5-1|14|TRBJ2-1
ASSYQGDAGYNEQF
>TRBV29-1|12|TRBJ2-6
SAEGESGANVLT
>TRBV12-3/TRBV12-4|11|TRBJ2-7
ASSLERSYEQY
>TRBV7-6|15|TRBJ2-6
ASSPPGTRSGANVLT
>TRBV27|12|TRBJ2-1
ASYRTNSYNEQF
>TRBV6-5|13|TRBJ2-3
ASNSGGADEDTQY
>TRBV7-3|13|TRBJ2-7
ASSSGQGALDEQY
>TRBV4-3|13|TRBJ1-2
ASSQRVGLDYGYT
>TRBV18|13|TRBJ2-2
ASSPGAGLGGELF
>TRBV20-1|11|TRBJ2-5
SARDPSTETQY
>TRBV5-1|15|TRBJ1-2
ASSSGTAYPQGYGYT
>TRBV11-2|13|TRBJ2-3
ASSLMAGGLDTQY
>TRBV6-2/TRBV6-3|13|TRBJ2-1
AHALLAGGPNEQF
>TRBV6-5|15|TRBJ1-2
ASSYSISSWGNYGYT
>TRBV12-3/TRBV12-4|13|TRBJ1-2
ASGSFLQGFYGYT
>TRBV4-2|12|TRBJ1-2
ASSQGRRNYGYT
>TRBV18|13|TRBJ1-5
ASSAGQGDLQPQH
>TRBV3-1|10|TRBJ1-2
ASSQWDRGYT
>TRBV7-9|22|TRBJ2-7
ASSLGTREPILDQDLFIPYEQY
>TRBV19|12|TRBJ1-4
ASSEGARTEKLF
>TRBV9|10|TRBJ2-1
ASSVQGSEQF
>TRBV5-4|14|TRBJ2-2
ASSFGLAGDTGELF
>TRBV27|13|TRBJ2-3
ASSFGLAGGDTQY
>TRBV11-2|12|TRBJ2-7
ASSLDWSGSEQY
>TRBV6-5|12|TRBJ2-7
ASSYAGGDYEQY
>TRBV4-3|12|TRBJ1-1
ASSQGSGGTEAF
>TRBV10-3|12|TRBJ2-2
AISEKATTGELF
>TRBV20-1|10|TRBJ1-1
SAKGLAEEAF
>TRBV12-3/TRBV12-4|15|TRBJ2-2
ASSPRRGTATTGELF
>TRBV27|13|TRBJ2-2
ASKSGQGDTGELF
>TRBV24-1|14|TRBJ2-3
ATSDLQGTSTDTQY